These 31 T cell receptor beta chains were sequenced from one sample in a study of CD8+CD57+ T cells in acquired aplastic anemia. Profiling that covered TCR beta VDJ and CDR3 relied on genomic DNA as its template. One entry per CDR3 protein results from TCRdb running MiXCR on the reads. The repertoire holds 300,000 or so distinct CDR3 sequences, 50% to 70% seen once, with less than 9.5% in the top ten. Sequenced input: sorted CD4+, CD8+, or CD8+CD57+ T cells (not recorded which) from PBMCs. These TCRs come from a human donor with severe aplastic anemia or a healthy control (not recorded which).

The sample holds many counts of this clonotype. The CDR3 loop is CASSLLAGGRTDTQYF. The CDR3 bases are TGTGCCAGCAGCTTATTAGCGGGGGGGCGAACAGATACGCAGTATTTT. This chain uses TRBV7-3 with TRBJ2-3; 11 nucleotides agree with TRBD2. J was trimmed by 3 bases and V by 2 bases; bases with no gene match: 4. The CDR3 covers 16 residues. The germline V gene has CDR1 SGHTA and CDR2 FQGTGA.

The chain combines TRBV9 with TRBJ2-5; a weak D match, TRBD2 (6 bases). The CDR3 is 15 amino acids. Between the trimmed V and J ends, which lost 1 base and 3 bases, there was a span of 13 bases. CDR1 is SGDLS, CDR2 YYNGEE, per germline. CDR3 residues: CASSVRAGWEETQYF. The CDR3 nucleotides read TGTGCCAGCAGCGTAAGGGCGGGGTGGGAAGAGACCCAGTACTTC. The whole variable domain, filled in from reference TRBV9 and TRBJ2-5, reads DSGVTQTPKHLITATGQRVTLRCSPRSGDLSVYWYQQSLDQGLQFLIQYYNGEERAKGNILERFSAQQFPDLHSELNLSSLELGDSALYFCASSVRAGWEETQYFGPGTRLLVL.

The chain has TRBV18 and TRBJ2-1; D is unclear. CDR3 length: 16 residues. Germline CDR1 reads KGHSH; CDR2 reads LQKENI. Trimming shortened V by 3 bases and J by 3 bases, and 15 bases separated the two germline ends. CDR3 amino acids: CASSPRMTRVYNEQFF. The CDR3 DNA is TGTGCCAGCTCACCTCGAATGACCCGAGTCTACAATGAGCAGTTCTTC.

As concerns this clonotype: This may be a read error, as it is one base from a much larger clone. The chain recombines TRBV6-5 with TRBJ1-3, with TRBD1 as a possible D gene (5 bases). The CDR3 runs 14 residues. The germline CDR1 and CDR2 sequences are MNHEY and SVGAGI. The CDR3 region is CASSPRTPGSTIYF. The CDR3, as DNA: TGTGCCAGCAGTCCAAGGACACCTGGAAGCACCATATATTTT.

V and J are TRBV10-3 and TRBJ2-7; D is unresolved. Trimming removed 0 bases from V and 5 bases from J, with 14 bases in between. The CDR3 is 15 residues long. Germline V gene data show CDR1 as ENHRY and CDR2 as SYGVKD. The CDR3 is CAISESTLRPDEQYF. In DNA, the CDR3 is TGTGCCATCAGTGAGTCGACGTTGCGTCCCGACGAGCAGTACTTC.

V and J are TRBV7-7 and TRBJ2-1, with TRBD2 matching 9 bases. V was pared by 0 bases and J by 4 bases, with 7 bases of the junction left unmatched. Germline CDR1 SSHAT, CDR2 FNYEAQ (reference sequence). This CDR3 is built from 17 residues. The CDR3 sequence: CASSLAPVRGGYNEQFF. In DNA, the CDR3 is TGTGCCAGCAGCTTAGCGCCTGTGCGGGGGGGGTACAATGAGCAGTTCTTC.

This chain uses TRBV20-1 with TRBJ2-7; D not resolved. The CDR3 has 15 amino acids. Germline V lookup: CDR1 DFQATT, CDR2 SNEGSKA (reference sequence). V gave up 1 base and J gave up 0 bases, with 13 bases separating them. The CDR3 here is CSARVADSYSYEQYF. CDR3 nucleotides: TGCAGTGCTAGAGTAGCTGACTCCTACTCCTACGAGCAGTACTTC.

This clonotype was seen a handful of times. J is TRBJ2-7 and V is TRBV19; D unresolved. Deletions cut 2 bases from V and 0 bases from J, with 8 bases between. Looked up from germline, CDR1 is LNHDA and CDR2 is SQIVND (reference sequence). CDR3 length equals 14 residues. CDR3 residues: CASSISTASYEQYF. Written as DNA, the CDR3 is TGTGCCAGTAGTATAAGTACTGCCTCCTACGAGCAGTACTTC.

This clonotype was found a few times. The J gene is TRBJ1-5, the V gene TRBV24-1; D call uncertain. V was pared by 7 bases and J by 2 bases, with 5 bases between. Germline CDR1 reads KGHDR; CDR2 reads SFDVKD. The CDR3 is 12 residues long. CDR3 DNA: TGTGCCACCAGGCAGGGCAATCAGCCCCAGCATTTT. Translation: CATRQGNQPQHF.

This rearrangement joins TRBV29-1 to TRBJ1-2; D possibly corresponds to TRBD1 (5 bases). V dropped 4 bases and J dropped 7 bases, with 13 bases sitting between them. The CDR3 covers 12 residues. Per germline, CDR1 SQVTM and CDR2 ANQGSEA. The CDR3 loop reads CSVVVGAGGYTF. The CDR3 nucleotides are TGCAGCGTTGTAGTTGGGGCGGGTGGCTACACCTTC. Complete variable domain (other parts from reference TRBV29-1 and TRBJ1-2): SAVISQKPSRDICQRGTSLTIQCQVDSQVTMMFWYRQQPGQSLTLIATANQGSEATYESGFVIDKFPISRPNLTFSTLTVSNMSPEDSSIYLCSVVVGAGGYTFGSGTRLTVV.

This clonotype has ten or more counts. The rearrangement uses TRBV11-2 and TRBJ2-7; perhaps TRBD1 as D (6 bases). V lost 0 bases and J lost 0, with 15 bases in between. Germline V gene sequence: CDR1 SGHAT, CDR2 FQNNGV. The CDR3 length is 17 residues. CDR3 in amino acids: CASSLDPGTRSSYEQYF. The DNA for the CDR3 is TGTGCCAGCAGCTTAGATCCCGGGACAAGGAGCTCCTACGAGCAGTACTTC. Full variable domain (missing parts from reference TRBV11-2 and TRBJ2-7): EAGVAQSPRYKIIEKRQSVAFWCNPISGHATLYWYQQILGQGPKLLIQFQNNGVVDDSQLPKDRFSAERLKGVDSTLKIQPAKLEDSAVYLCASSLDPGTRSSYEQYFGPGTRLTVT.

This chain joins TRBV29-1 and TRBJ2-3; no definite D call. The CDR3 is 12 amino acids. V lost 4 bases to trimming and J lost 4 bases, with 9 bases between them. Germline V lookup: CDR1 SQVTM, CDR2 ANQGSEA. The CDR3 coding sequence is TGCAGCGTTGTATCCAGTGCAGATACGCAGTATTTT. Translating gives CSVVSSADTQYF.

In its sample, this clonotype was seen many times. The J gene is TRBJ2-6, the V gene TRBV20-1; 9 bases agree with TRBD1. Germline-derived CDR1 and CDR2 are DFQATT and SNEGSKA (reference sequence). Trimming cost V 1 base and J 4 bases; bases outside gene matches: 5. The CDR3 has 16 residues. The CDR3 region has the DNA TGCAGTGCTAGAGTTTTACAGGGGGCGGGGGCCAACGTCCTGACTTTC. Translation gives CSARVLQGAGANVLTF.

There are a few counts of this clonotype. The chain links TRBV19 to TRBJ2-5; 10 bases align to TRBD2. Trimming removed 3 bases from V and 5 bases from J; junction bases left unmatched: 12. The CDR3 runs to 17 residues. Per germline, CDR1 LNHDA and CDR2 SQIVND (reference sequence). The CDR3 coding sequence is TGTGCCAGTAGTATTCGGGGGAGCGGGGGGGCCCTTGAGACCCAGTACTTC. It yields the protein CASSIRGSGGALETQYF.

The chain has TRBV2 and TRBJ1-5; D is uncertain. The CDR3 has 12 amino acids. The ends were cut back, 7 bases at V and 8 bases at J, with 12 bases in the middle. Germline assignment: CDR1 SNHLY and CDR2 FYNNEI. The CDR3 DNA is TGTGCCAGCAAAGGGTATAGGGAGCCCCAGCATTTT. Its translation: CASKGYREPQHF.

The rearrangement uses TRBV7-9 and TRBJ2-7, with 7 bases matching TRBD1. V lost 5 bases to trimming and J lost 2 bases; unmatched junction nucleotides: 6. The CDR3 covers 14 residues. Germline CDR1 reads SEHNR; CDR2 reads FQNEAQ (reference sequence). The CDR3 protein is CASSQGQQAYEQYF. Here the CDR3 DNA reads TGTGCCAGCAGCCAGGGACAGCAGGCCTACGAGCAGTACTTC.

This clonotype was detected only a few times. Its ends do not fully match the called genes, so a read error is possible. The gene calls are TRBV7-4 and TRBJ1-1; D might be TRBD1 (5 bases). This CDR3 comprises 13 residues. Germline-derived CDR1 and CDR2 are SGHVT and SQSDAQ. CDR3 DNA: TGTGCAGCGCGGAGGGGCTCGAACACTGAAGCTTCCTTT. Amino acid sequence: CAARRGSNTEASF.

The V call is TRBV2, the J call TRBJ2-3, with TRBD2 matching over 7 bases. CDR1 and CDR2 (germline): SNHLY, FYNNEI. The CDR3 consists of 14 residues. V lost 6 bases to trimming and J lost 4 bases; unmatched junction nucleotides: 7. The CDR3 DNA follows: TGTGCCAGCAGGACCGGGAGGCAGGCAGATACGCAGTATTTT. Its translation: CASRTGRQADTQYF.

This clonotype was observed a handful of times. The V and J genes are TRBV2 and TRBJ1-6, with TRBD1 matching 9 bases. CDR3 length equals 17 residues. Per the germline V gene, CDR1 is SNHLY and CDR2 is FYNNEI. Germline trimming cut 2 bases from V and 3 bases from J; bases unmatched to any gene: 5. DNA for the CDR3: TGTGCCAGCAGTGAAACCTGGACAGGGGACTATAATTCACCCCTCCACTTT. Amino acids: CASSETWTGDYNSPLHF.

This clonotype is a singleton in its sample. The rearrangement links TRBV24-1 to TRBJ2-1; 11 positions match TRBD2. CDR3 size: 13 residues. Trimming removed 10 bases from V and 4 bases from J; junction bases left unmatched: 2. Germline CDR1 reads KGHDR; CDR2 reads SFDVKD. CDR3 nucleotides: TGTGCCACGGGACTAGCGGAATACAATGAGCAGTTCTTC. Its translation: CATGLAEYNEQFF.

This clonotype was recorded once. The V call is TRBV20-1, the J call TRBJ2-7, with D perhaps matching TRBD2 (6 bases). This CDR3 comprises 15 residues. V shed 1 base and J shed 0 bases, with 13 bases lying between them. CDR1 DFQATT and CDR2 SNEGSKA come from the germline V gene (reference sequence). This chain's CDR3 is CSARVLASSSYEQYF. The CDR3 DNA follows: TGCAGTGCTAGAGTCCTAGCGTCTAGCTCCTACGAGCAGTACTTC.

This clonotype has ten or more counts. The J gene is TRBJ2-1, the V gene TRBV20-1; 7 bases line up with TRBD2. The CDR3 runs to 16 residues. The V gene's germline CDR1 is DFQATT and CDR2 SNEGSKA (reference sequence). Trimming took 0 bases from V and 1 from J; bases not matched to a gene: 6. The CDR3 DNA follows: TGCAGTGCTAGAGATGGAGGGCGGGGGTCCTACAATGAGCAGTTCTTC. Protein: CSARDGGRGSYNEQFF.

The rearrangement joins TRBV5-1 to TRBJ1-2; D is unresolved. Trimming removed 4 bases from V and 8 bases from J, with 21 bases in between. Germline CDR1 and CDR2: SGHRS and YFSETQ. The CDR3 loop spans 15 amino acids. The CDR3 loop reads CASSPVELAPEGYTF. As DNA, the CDR3 is TGCGCCAGCAGCCCGGTGGAGTTGGCACCTGAAGGCTACACCTTC.

The chain uses TRBV18 and TRBJ2-3; D not resolved. The length of the CDR3 is 14 residues. CDR1 KGHSH and CDR2 LQKENI come from the germline V gene. The V and J ends lost 2 bases and 2 bases respectively, with 8 bases between them. The CDR3 here is CASSPKPNTDTQYF. Written as DNA, the CDR3 is TGTGCCAGCTCACCAAAACCGAACACAGATACGCAGTATTTT. The full variable domain, its missing parts supplied by reference TRBV18 and TRBJ2-3, is NAGVMQNPRHLVRRRGQEARLRCSPMKGHSHVYWYRQLPEEGLKFMVYLQKENIIDESGMPKERFSAEFPKEGPSILRIQQVVRGDSAAYFCASSPKPNTDTQYFGPGTRLTVL.

The rearrangement uses TRBV2 and TRBJ2-3; 14 bases match TRBD2. The CDR3 is 15 amino acids. Trimming at V came to 1 base and at J to 6 bases, leaving 0 bases not matched to a gene. Looked up from germline, CDR1 is SNHLY and CDR2 is FYNNEI. In nucleotides, the CDR3 is TGTGCCAGCAGTGAAGGGACTAGCGGGGGGGATACGCAGTATTTT. It is translated as CASSEGTSGGDTQYF.

This clonotype has only one observation. This chain uses TRBV6-7 with TRBJ2-7; 10 nucleotides match TRBD1. TRBV6-7 is identified as an open reading frame with a role that is uncertain. Trimming at V came to 5 bases and at J to 4 bases, leaving 8 bases not matched to a gene. There are 15 residues in the CDR3. The CDR3 loop is CASSPAGQGGYEQYF. CDR3 coding DNA: TGTGCCAGCAGTCCCGCCGGACAGGGGGGGTACGAGCAGTACTTC.

This clonotype appeared a single time. The V call is TRBV7-6, the J call TRBJ1-1; no definite D call. The V end was cut by 5 bases, the J end by 4 bases, with 11 bases between. Germline V gene data show CDR1 as SGHVS and CDR2 as FNYEAQ. This CDR3 region has 13 residues. CDR3 in amino acids: CASSNREGTEAFF. The CDR3 DNA reads as TGTGCCAGCAGCAACCGGGAGGGCACTGAAGCTTTCTTT.

The V call is TRBV29-1, the J call TRBJ2-1; D is undetermined. The germline CDR1 and CDR2 sequences are SQVTM and ANQGSEA. CDR3 length: 14 residues. Trimming took 4 bases from V and 0 from J, leaving 10 bases between them. The CDR3 DNA reads as TGCAGCGTTGCACAAGAGAGCTCCTACAATGAGCAGTTCTTC. Translating gives CSVAQESSYNEQFF.

The rearrangement uses TRBV10-3 and TRBJ2-7; 9 nucleotides match TRBD2. This CDR3 has 12 amino acids. Germline V CDR1 and CDR2: ENHRY, SYGVKD. Trimming at V came to 7 bases and at J to 12 bases, leaving 10 bases not matched to a gene. The CDR3 spells CAIMDGGRAPYF. Here the CDR3 DNA reads TGTGCCATCATGGACGGCGGGAGGGCCCCGTACTTC.

This clonotype was seen a single time. The rearrangement joins TRBV7-9 to TRBJ1-3; D might be TRBD1 (5 bases). The CDR3 totals 15 residues. Trimming left V 5 bases short and J 2 bases short, with 13 bases between. Germline assignment: CDR1 SEHNR and CDR2 FQNEAQ (reference sequence). The CDR3 is CASSPSGGAGNTIYF. In DNA form, the CDR3 reads TGTGCCAGCAGCCCCTCCGGGGGGGCTGGAAACACCATATATTTT.

V is TRBV7-9 and J is TRBJ1-2; no firm D call. V lost 0 bases to trimming and J lost 1 base, with 6 bases between them. The CDR3 consists of 14 residues. Germline V gene lookup returns CDR1 SEHNR and CDR2 FQNEAQ (reference sequence). In DNA form, the CDR3 reads TGTGCCAGCAGCTTAGCGGACGGTAACTATGGCTACACCTTC. This codes for CASSLADGNYGYTF.